These 17 T cell receptor beta chains were sequenced from one sample in a study of blood T cell repertoires in COVID-19. The method was immunoSEQ multiplex PCR; TCRdb's version includes in-frame clones alone and lacks a portion of them. The table records 200,000 to 300,000 clones, 88% of them present only once. The sample comprised peripheral blood. The receptors come from a human donor in a cohort sampled during active COVID-19.

The chain uses TRBV6-4 and TRBJ2-3; D is ambiguous. V was pared by 6 bases and J by 2 bases, with 12 bases between. This CDR3 has 14 amino acids. Germline V gives CDR1 MRHNA, CDR2 SNTAGT. CDR3 protein: CASRMTRYTDTQYF. CDR3 sequence (DNA): TGTGCCAGCAGGATGACACGCTACACAGATACGCAGTATTTT.

The genes are TRBV9 and TRBJ2-4, with D perhaps TRBD2 (5 bases). V was pared by 0 bases and J by 5 bases, with 12 bases between. This CDR3 contains 15 residues. Germline V gives CDR1 SGDLS, CDR2 YYNGEE. Here the CDR3 reads CASSVEVGGQNIQYF. Written as DNA, the CDR3 is TGTGCCAGCAGCGTAGAAGTAGGAGGCCAAAACATTCAGTACTTC.

The J gene is TRBJ1-5, the V gene TRBV15; a weak D match, TRBD1 (5 bases). The CDR3 extends over 14 amino acids. CDR1 and CDR2 from the germline V gene are LNHNV and YYDKDF (reference sequence). V gave up 0 bases and J gave up 6 bases, with 9 bases separating them. This chain's CDR3 is CATSRDRVRQPQHF. The DNA for the CDR3 is TGTGCCACCAGCAGAGACAGGGTCCGTCAGCCCCAGCATTTT.

This sequence joins TRBV7-9 and TRBJ2-7; a weak D match, TRBD2 (6 bases). The CDR3 runs 15 residues. Trimming stripped 3 bases from V and 6 bases from J, with 18 bases between. Germline lookup yields CDR1 SEHNR and CDR2 FQNEAQ (reference sequence). CDR3 in amino acids: CASSFGTGRVSEQYF. For the CDR3, the DNA is TGTGCCAGCAGCTTCGGGACTGGACGGGTGAGCGAGCAGTACTTC.

V usage is TRBV7-2 and J usage is TRBJ1-2, with 7 bases fitting TRBD1. With 1 base clipped from V and 7 bases from J, the junction kept 6 bases outside the gene matches. This CDR3 comprises 14 residues. The germline V gene has CDR1 SGHTA and CDR2 FQGNSA. CDR3 region: CASSLVETGIGYTF. As DNA, the CDR3 is TGTGCCAGCAGCTTAGTAGAGACAGGGATTGGCTACACCTTC.

This clone was counted a few times. This chain joins TRBV10-3 and TRBJ2-7; 7 nucleotides align to TRBD1. Germline V gene lookup returns CDR1 ENHRY and CDR2 SYGVKD. The CDR3 spans 13 residues. Trimming cost V 5 bases and J 5 bases; bases outside gene matches: 6. The DNA of the CDR3 is TGTGCCATCAGTAACAGGGGTGTCAACGAGCAGTACTTC. Translating it yields CAISNRGVNEQYF.

This rearrangement joins TRBV7-9 to TRBJ2-7, with D uncertain. CDR1 is SEHNR and CDR2 is FQNEAQ in the germline V gene (reference sequence). This CDR3 has 12 amino acids. The V and J ends lost 0 bases and 6 bases respectively, with 6 bases between them. CDR3 amino acids: CASSLAMSEQYF. The CDR3 DNA reads as TGTGCCAGCAGCTTAGCTATGAGCGAGCAGTACTTC.

The chain carries TRBV28 and TRBJ2-3; TRBD1 agrees at 8 bases. Germline V lookup: CDR1 MDHEN, CDR2 SYDVKM. CDR3 length: 15 amino acids. The V gene end was trimmed by 10 bases and the J gene end by 3 bases; junction bases not matched to a gene: 12. For the CDR3, the DNA is TGTGCCATCGCTCCGACAGGGGAGTTAACAGATACGCAGTATTTT. Translated, it gives CAIAPTGELTDTQYF.

The chain carries TRBV2 and TRBJ1-6; the D gene is possibly TRBD1 (5 bases). V was pared by 6 bases and J by 7 bases, with 22 bases between. Germline CDR1 reads SNHLY; CDR2 reads FYNNEI. This CDR3 spans 17 amino acids. CDR3 nucleotides: TGTGCCAGCAGCTTCACCAGGGTCGCAGGGCCGAATTCACCCCTCCACTTT. Translating gives CASSFTRVAGPNSPLHF.

This clone was detected only a few times. The chain carries TRBV28 and TRBJ2-7; TRBD2 might be the D (5 bases). Germline CDR1 reads MDHEN; CDR2 reads SYDVKM. The germline V and J ends were trimmed by 5 bases and 0 bases, with 23 bases remaining between them. The CDR3 is 18 residues long. The CDR3 coding sequence is TGTGCCAGCAGTCCCAACTTCAATAGCGCATCTCTCTCCTACGAGCAGTACTTC. It encodes CASSPNFNSASLSYEQYF.

The CDR3 coding sequence is TGCAGTGCTATCGGGAGCTACGAGCAGTACTTC. Protein product: CSAIGSYEQYF. This chain links TRBV20-1 with TRBJ2-7, with D perhaps matching TRBD2 (6 bases). This CDR3 is built from 11 residues. V lost 4 bases to trimming and J lost 3 bases, with 7 bases between them. CDR1 and CDR2 from the germline V gene are DFQATT and SNEGSKA (reference sequence).

The chain is built from TRBV28 and TRBJ2-6; D uncertain. V lost 5 bases, J lost 0 bases, and 8 bases lay in between. Per germline, CDR1 MDHEN and CDR2 SYDVKM. The CDR3 is 15 residues long. The chain's CDR3 is CASSLLYSGANVLTF. The CDR3 DNA follows: TGTGCCAGCAGTCTTCTTTACTCTGGGGCCAACGTCCTGACTTTC. Combining the CDR3 with reference TRBV28 and TRBJ2-6 gives the whole variable domain DVKVTQSSRYLVKRTGEKVFLECVQDMDHENMFWYRQDPGLGLRLIYFSYDVKMKEKGDIPEGYSVSREKKERFSLILESASTNQTSMYLCASSLLYSGANVLTFGAGSRLTVL.

This chain joins TRBV7-2 and TRBJ2-7, with D tentatively TRBD1 (6 bases). V was trimmed by 6 bases and J by 6 bases, leaving 18 bases between them. This CDR3 region has 14 residues. From germline, CDR1 is SGHTA and CDR2 FQGNSA. CDR3 nucleotides: TGTGCCAGCAGATTTAAAGGGACATCGAGCGAGCAGTACTTC. It translates to CASRFKGTSSEQYF.

The gene calls are TRBV12-3 or TRBV12-4 and TRBJ2-1, with TRBD1 identical over 7 bases. Losses at the gene ends were 3 bases for V and 6 bases for J; bases not matched to a gene: 2. The CDR3 length is 13 residues. CDR3 residues: CASSFDRVNEQFF. CDR3 DNA sequence: TGTGCCAGCAGTTTCGACAGGGTCAATGAGCAGTTCTTC.

The chain carries TRBV6-5 and TRBJ2-3, with D possibly matching TRBD1 (6 bases). Germline CDR1 is MNHEY and CDR2 is SVGAGI. Trimming stripped 6 bases from V and 2 bases from J, with 15 bases between. There are 15 residues in the CDR3. CDR3 nucleotide sequence: TGTGCCAGCAGGTCGGCAGGGGCGCACACAGATACGCAGTATTTT. It specifies CASRSAGAHTDTQYF.

The rearrangement uses TRBV30 and TRBJ1-4; D remains ambiguous. Trimming left V 5 bases short and J 3 bases short, with 13 bases between. The CDR3 runs to 14 residues. Germline V gives CDR1 GTSNPN, CDR2 SVGIG (reference sequence). CDR3 region: CAWGLSTPNEKLFF. In DNA form, the CDR3 reads TGTGCCTGGGGTTTGAGTACCCCTAATGAAAAACTGTTTTTT.

This clone was seen once. The V gene is TRBV28, the J gene TRBJ2-1, with D tentatively TRBD2 (5 bases). Germline V gene sequence: CDR1 MDHEN, CDR2 SYDVKM. The V gene lost 6 bases and the J gene lost 9 bases, with 12 bases spanning the gap. The CDR3 length is 12 residues. The CDR3 spells CASSRGNLEQFF. The DNA for the CDR3 is TGTGCCAGCAGCAGAGGGAATCTTGAGCAGTTCTTC.